The 5 T cell receptor beta chains in this list originate from one sample, sequenced in a study of vaccination effects on CD4 cells after COVID-19. Some clones are missing from TCRdb's copy, which holds only in-frame ones; the method was immunoSEQ multiplex PCR. The sample carries 40,000 to 55,000 clones, 76% recorded once. Once cultured for 9 to 11 days, the cells underwent separation to obtain CD4+ T cells. This person's SARS-CoV-2 infection, confirmed by PCR, occurred between March and December 2020. Participants were given two doses of BNT162b2 or mRNA-1273 vaccine. No antigen is known for these receptors. Specimen: CD4+ T cells from PBMCs cultured without peptide, collected after COVID-19 vaccination. The receptors derive from a human donor who had a prior SARS-CoV-2 infection.

The genes are TRBV18 and TRBJ2-2; 9 bases map to TRBD1. This CDR3 has 14 residues. CDR1 and CDR2 from the germline V gene are KGHSH and LQKENI. V trimming: 6 bases; J trimming: 5 bases; junction bases outside the gene matches: 4. The CDR3 DNA reads TGTGCCAGCTCGTACAGGGGGCAAACCGGGGAGCTGTTTTTT. Translated: CASSYRGQTGELFF.

This clone has only one observation. This chain connects TRBV10-3 to TRBJ2-3; 13 nucleotides agree with TRBD2. J was trimmed by 0 bases and V by 6 bases; bases with no gene match: 12. This CDR3 region has 19 residues. The germline gives CDR1 ENHRY, CDR2 SYGVKD. This chain's CDR3 is CAIRSGLAGQLQSTDTQYF. CDR3 in DNA: TGTGCCATCAGATCGGGACTAGCGGGACAACTTCAAAGCACAGATACGCAGTATTTT.

The chain recombines TRBV30 with TRBJ2-4, with a weak D call TRBD2 (7 bases). The V end lost 3 bases, the J end lost 6 bases, and 18 bases lay between the germline ends. The CDR3 has 15 amino acids. Germline CDR1 and CDR2: GTSNPN and SVGIG (reference sequence). The CDR3 DNA reads as TGTGCCTGGAGGGGCCCCGGGGGGCACGGAAACATTCAGTACTTC. Residues: CAWRGPGGHGNIQYF.

This chain connects TRBV20-1 to TRBJ2-1, with 8 bases aligning to TRBD2. In germline, CDR1 is DFQATT, CDR2 SNEGSKA (reference sequence). J gave up 3 bases and V 3 bases, and 1 base lay outside the gene matches. This CDR3 is 13 amino acids long. Here the CDR3 DNA reads TGCAGTGCTAGTAGCGGGAACTACAATGAGCAGTTCTTC. It specifies CSASSGNYNEQFF.

The chain couples TRBV7-9 to TRBJ2-7; D may match TRBD1 or TRBD2 (6 bases each). The CDR3 loop spans 12 amino acids. Trimming removed 5 bases at V and 6 bases at J, with 11 bases between. The germline CDR1 and CDR2 sequences are SEHNR and FQNEAQ (reference sequence). CDR3 nucleotides: TGTGCCAGCAGCGCCGGGGGCGGCGAGCAGTACTTC. Protein: CASSAGGGEQYF.